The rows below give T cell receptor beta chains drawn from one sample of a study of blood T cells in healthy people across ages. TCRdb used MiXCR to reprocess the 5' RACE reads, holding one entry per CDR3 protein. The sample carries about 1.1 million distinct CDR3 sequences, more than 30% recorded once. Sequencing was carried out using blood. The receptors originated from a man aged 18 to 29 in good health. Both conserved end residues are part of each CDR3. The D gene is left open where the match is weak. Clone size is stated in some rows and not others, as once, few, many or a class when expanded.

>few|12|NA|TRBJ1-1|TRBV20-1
TGCGCCATACAGGGCCGAACAACTGAAGCTTTCTTT
CAIQGRTTEAFF
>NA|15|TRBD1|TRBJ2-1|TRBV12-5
TGTGCTAGTGGTTTGGGACAGGGGGGATACAATGAGCAGTTCTTC
CASGLGQGGYNEQFF
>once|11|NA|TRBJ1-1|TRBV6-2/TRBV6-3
TGTGCCAGCAAAAGAACGGGGTTAGCTTTCTTT
CASKRTGLAFF
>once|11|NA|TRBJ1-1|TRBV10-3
TGTGCCATCAGTGAAGGGGCGCAGGCTTTCTTT
CAISEGAQAFF
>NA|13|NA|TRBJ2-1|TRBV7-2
TGTGCCAGCAGCACCGGCCCGGAGAATGAGCAGTTCTTC
CASSTGPENEQFF
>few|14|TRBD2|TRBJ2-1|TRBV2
TGTGCCAGCGGTACTAGCGGGGCATTTGGTGAGCAGTTCTTC
CASGTSGAFGEQFF
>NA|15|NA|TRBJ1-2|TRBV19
TGTGCCAGTAGTAGATCCGGGGACACCAACTATGGCTACACCTTC
CASSRSGDTNYGYTF
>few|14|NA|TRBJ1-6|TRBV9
TGTGCCAGCAGCGTAGAACAGGAAAAAACACCCCTCCACTTT
CASSVEQEKTPLHF
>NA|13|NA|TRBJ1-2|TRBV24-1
TGTGCCACCAGTGGGGGAGCTAACTATGGCTACACCTTC
CATSGGANYGYTF
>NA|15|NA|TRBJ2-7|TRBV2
TGTGCCAGCAGTGAAGAGGGGGGGGCCCACAATGAGCAGTACTTC
CASSEEGGAHNEQYF
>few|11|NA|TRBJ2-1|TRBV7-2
TGTGCCAGCAGCTTTGTCAGTGAGCAGTTCTTC
CASSFVSEQFF
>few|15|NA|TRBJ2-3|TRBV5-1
TGCGCCAGCCAGGGGGGGTTGCTAAGCACAGATACGCAGTATTTT
CASQGGLLSTDTQYF
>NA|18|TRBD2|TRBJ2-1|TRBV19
TGTGCCAGTAGTATAGATCTACTTCTAGCGGGTGGATACAATGAGCAGTTCTTC
CASSIDLLLAGGYNEQFF